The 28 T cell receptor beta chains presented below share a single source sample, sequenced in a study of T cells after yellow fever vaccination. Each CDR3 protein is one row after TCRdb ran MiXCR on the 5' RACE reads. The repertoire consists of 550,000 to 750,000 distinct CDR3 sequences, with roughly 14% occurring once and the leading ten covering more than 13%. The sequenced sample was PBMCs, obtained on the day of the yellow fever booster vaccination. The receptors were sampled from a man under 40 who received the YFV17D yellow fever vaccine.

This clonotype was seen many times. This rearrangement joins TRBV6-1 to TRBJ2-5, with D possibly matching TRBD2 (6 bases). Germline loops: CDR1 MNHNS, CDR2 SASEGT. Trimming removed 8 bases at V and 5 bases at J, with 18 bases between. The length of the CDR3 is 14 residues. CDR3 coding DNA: TGTGCCAGCGGGCCGGAGGGTAGCACGGAGACCCAGTACTTC. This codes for CASGPEGSTETQYF.

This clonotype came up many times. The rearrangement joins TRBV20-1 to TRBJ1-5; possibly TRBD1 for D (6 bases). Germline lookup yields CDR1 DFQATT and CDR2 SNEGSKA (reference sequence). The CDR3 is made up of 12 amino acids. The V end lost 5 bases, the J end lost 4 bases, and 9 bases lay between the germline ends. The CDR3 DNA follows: TGCAGTGCTCAAACAGGGAATCAGCCCCAGCATTTT. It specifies CSAQTGNQPQHF.

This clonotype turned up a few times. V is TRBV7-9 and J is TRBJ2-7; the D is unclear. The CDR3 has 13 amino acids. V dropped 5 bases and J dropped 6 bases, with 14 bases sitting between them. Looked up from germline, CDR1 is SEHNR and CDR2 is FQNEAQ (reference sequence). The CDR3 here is CASSPIADAEQYF. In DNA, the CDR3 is TGTGCCAGCAGCCCCATCGCGGACGCCGAGCAGTACTTC.

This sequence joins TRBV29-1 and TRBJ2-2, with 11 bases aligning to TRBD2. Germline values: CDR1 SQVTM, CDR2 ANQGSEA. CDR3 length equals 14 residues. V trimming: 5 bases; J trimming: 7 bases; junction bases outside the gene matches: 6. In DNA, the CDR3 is TGCAGCGTTCCACTAGCGGGAGAGGTCGGGGAGCTGTTTTTT. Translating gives CSVPLAGEVGELFF.

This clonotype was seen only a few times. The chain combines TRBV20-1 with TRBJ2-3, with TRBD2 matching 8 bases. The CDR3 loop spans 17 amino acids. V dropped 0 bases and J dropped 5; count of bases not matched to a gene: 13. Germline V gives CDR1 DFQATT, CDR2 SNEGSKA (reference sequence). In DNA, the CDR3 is TGCAGTGCTAGAGATTCAGGTAGCGGGGACTCGGGAGATACGCAGTATTTT. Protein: CSARDSGSGDSGDTQYF.

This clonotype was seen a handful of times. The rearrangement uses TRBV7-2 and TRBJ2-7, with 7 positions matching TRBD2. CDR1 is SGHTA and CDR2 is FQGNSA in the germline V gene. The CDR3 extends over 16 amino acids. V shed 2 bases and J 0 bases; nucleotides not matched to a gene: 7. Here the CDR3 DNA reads TGTGCCAGCAGCTTAACGGGGGGTCTGAGCTCCTACGAGCAGTACTTC. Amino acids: CASSLTGGLSSYEQYF. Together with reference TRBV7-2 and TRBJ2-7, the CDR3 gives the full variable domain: GAGVSQSPSNKVTEKGKDVELRCDPISGHTALYWYRQSLGQGLEFLIYFQGNSAPDKSGLPSDRFSAERTGGSVSTLTIQRTQQEDSAVYLCASSLTGGLSSYEQYFGPGTRLTVT.

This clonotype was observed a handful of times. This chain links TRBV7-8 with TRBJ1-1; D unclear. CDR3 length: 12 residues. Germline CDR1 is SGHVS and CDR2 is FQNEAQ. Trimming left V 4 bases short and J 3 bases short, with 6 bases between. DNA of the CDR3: TGTGCCAGCAGCTCCGCCCACACTGAAGCTTTCTTT. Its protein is CASSSAHTEAFF.

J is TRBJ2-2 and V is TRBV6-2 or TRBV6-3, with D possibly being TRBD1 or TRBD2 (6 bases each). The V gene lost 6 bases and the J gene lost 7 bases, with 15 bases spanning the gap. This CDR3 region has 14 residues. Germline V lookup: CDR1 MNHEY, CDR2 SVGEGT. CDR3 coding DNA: TGTGCCAGCAGCCAAAGACAGGACTACGGGGAGCTGTTTTTT. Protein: CASSQRQDYGELFF.

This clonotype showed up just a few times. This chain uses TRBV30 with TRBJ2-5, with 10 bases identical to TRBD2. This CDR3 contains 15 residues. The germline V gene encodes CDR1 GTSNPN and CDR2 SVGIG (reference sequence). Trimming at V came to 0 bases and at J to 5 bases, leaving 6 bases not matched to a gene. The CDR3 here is CAWSVGLAGVETQYF. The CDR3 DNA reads TGTGCCTGGAGTGTAGGGCTAGCGGGAGTTGAGACCCAGTACTTC.

DNA for the CDR3: TGTGCCAGCGTGCGGGAGGGGAACACCGGGGAGCTGTTTTTT. Its protein product is CASVREGNTGELFF. V usage is TRBV5-5 and J usage is TRBJ2-2; 9 nucleotides line up with TRBD2. The CDR3 consists of 14 residues. Germline CDR1 reads SGHKS; CDR2 reads YYEKEE (reference sequence). J lost 1 base, V lost 7 bases, and 2 bases had no gene match.

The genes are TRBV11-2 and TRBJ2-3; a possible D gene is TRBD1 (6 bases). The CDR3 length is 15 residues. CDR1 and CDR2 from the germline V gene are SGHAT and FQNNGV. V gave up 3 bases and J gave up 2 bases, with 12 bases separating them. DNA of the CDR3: TGTGCCAGCAGCTTTTTTCGGACAGACACAGATACGCAGTATTTT. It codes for CASSFFRTDTDTQYF.

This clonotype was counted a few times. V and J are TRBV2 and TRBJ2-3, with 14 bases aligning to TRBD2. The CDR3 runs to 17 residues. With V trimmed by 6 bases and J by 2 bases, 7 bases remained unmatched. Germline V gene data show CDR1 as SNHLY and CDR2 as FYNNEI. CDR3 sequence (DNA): TGTGCCAGCAGATACGCGACTAGCGGGAGGGCCACAGATACGCAGTATTTT. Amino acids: CASRYATSGRATDTQYF.

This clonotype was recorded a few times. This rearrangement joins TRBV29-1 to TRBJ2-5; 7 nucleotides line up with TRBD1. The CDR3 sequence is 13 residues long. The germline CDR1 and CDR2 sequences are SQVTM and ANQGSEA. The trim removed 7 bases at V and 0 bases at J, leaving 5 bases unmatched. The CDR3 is CSELDRNQETQYF. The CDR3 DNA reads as TGCAGCGAACTGGACAGGAACCAAGAGACCCAGTACTTC. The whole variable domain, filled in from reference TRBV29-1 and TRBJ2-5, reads SAVISQKPSRDICQRGTSLTIQCQVDSQVTMMFWYRQQPGQSLTLIATANQGSEATYESGFVIDKFPISRPNLTFSTLTVSNMSPEDSSIYLCSELDRNQETQYFGPGTRLLVL.

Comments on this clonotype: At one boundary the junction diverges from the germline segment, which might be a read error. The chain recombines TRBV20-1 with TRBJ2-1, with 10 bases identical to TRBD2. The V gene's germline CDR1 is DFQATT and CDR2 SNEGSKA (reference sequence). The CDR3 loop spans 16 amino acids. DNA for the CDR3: TGCTGTGCTCCTACCTCTAGCGGGAGTAGCTACAATGAGCAGTTCTTC. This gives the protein CCAPTSSGSSYNEQFF.

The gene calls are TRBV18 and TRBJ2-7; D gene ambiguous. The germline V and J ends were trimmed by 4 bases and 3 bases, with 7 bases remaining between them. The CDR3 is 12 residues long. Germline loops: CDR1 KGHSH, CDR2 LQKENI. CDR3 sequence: CASSREHYEQYF. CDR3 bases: TGTGCCAGCTCACGCGAGCACTACGAGCAGTACTTC.

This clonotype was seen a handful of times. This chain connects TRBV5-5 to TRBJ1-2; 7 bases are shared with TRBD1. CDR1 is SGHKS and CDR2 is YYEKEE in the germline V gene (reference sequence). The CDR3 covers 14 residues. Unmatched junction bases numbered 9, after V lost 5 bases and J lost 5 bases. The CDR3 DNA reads TGTGCCAGCAGGTTATCTACAGGGGTGTATGGCTACACCTTC. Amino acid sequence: CASRLSTGVYGYTF.

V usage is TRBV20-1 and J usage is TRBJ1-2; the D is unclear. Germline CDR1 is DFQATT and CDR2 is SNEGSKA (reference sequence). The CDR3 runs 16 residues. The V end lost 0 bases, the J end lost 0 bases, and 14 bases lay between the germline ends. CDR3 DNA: TGCAGTGCTAGAGATGGGATGGGCATCACTAACTATGGCTACACCTTC. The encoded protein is CSARDGMGITNYGYTF.

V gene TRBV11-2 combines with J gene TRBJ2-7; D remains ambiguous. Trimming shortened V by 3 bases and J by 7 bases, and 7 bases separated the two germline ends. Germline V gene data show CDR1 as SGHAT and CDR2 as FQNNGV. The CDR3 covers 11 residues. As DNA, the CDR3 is TGTGCCAGCAGCTTCGTTATGGAGCAGTACTTC. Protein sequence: CASSFVMEQYF.

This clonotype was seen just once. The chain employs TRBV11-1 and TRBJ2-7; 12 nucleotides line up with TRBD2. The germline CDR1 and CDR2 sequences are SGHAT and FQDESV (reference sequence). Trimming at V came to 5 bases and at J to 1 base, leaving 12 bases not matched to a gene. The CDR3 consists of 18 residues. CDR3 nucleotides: TGTGCCAGCAGCCTAGGGGGCGGACTAGCGGGACCTTCCTACGAGCAGTACTTC. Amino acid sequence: CASSLGGGLAGPSYEQYF.

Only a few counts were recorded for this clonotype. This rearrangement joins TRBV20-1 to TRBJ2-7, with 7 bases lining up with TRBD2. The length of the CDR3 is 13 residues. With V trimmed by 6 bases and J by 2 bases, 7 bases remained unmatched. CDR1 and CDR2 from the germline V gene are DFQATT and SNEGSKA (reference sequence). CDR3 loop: CSARLASTYEQYF. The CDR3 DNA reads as TGCAGTGCGCGACTAGCCAGCACCTACGAGCAGTACTTC.

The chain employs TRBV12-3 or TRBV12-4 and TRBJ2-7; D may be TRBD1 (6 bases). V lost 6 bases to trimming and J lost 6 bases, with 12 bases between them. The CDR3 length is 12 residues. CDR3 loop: CASSVRGSEQYF. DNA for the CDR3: TGTGCCAGCAGCGTCAGGGGCTCCGAGCAGTACTTC.

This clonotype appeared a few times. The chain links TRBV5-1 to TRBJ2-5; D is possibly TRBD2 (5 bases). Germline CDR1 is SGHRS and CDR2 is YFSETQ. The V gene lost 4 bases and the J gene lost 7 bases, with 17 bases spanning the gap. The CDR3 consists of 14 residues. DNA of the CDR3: TGCGCCAGCAGCCCAGGCTCGGGGTTGGGGACCCAGTACTTC. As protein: CASSPGSGLGTQYF.

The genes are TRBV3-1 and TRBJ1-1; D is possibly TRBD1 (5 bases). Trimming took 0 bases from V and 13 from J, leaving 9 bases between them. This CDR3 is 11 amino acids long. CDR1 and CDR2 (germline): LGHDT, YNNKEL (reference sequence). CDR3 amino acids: CASSQDRGIFF. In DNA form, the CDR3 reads TGTGCCAGCAGCCAAGATAGGGGCATTTTCTTT.

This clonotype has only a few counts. The CDR3 DNA sequence: TGTGCCAGCAGGCCGGGACTAGCCCTTTACAATGAGCAGTTCTTC. Translation gives CASRPGLALYNEQFF. V and J are TRBV6-1 and TRBJ2-1; the match to TRBD2 covers 9 bases. Per germline, CDR1 MNHNS and CDR2 SASEGT. This CDR3 region has 15 residues. V gave up 6 bases and J gave up 4 bases; unmatched junction bases: 7.

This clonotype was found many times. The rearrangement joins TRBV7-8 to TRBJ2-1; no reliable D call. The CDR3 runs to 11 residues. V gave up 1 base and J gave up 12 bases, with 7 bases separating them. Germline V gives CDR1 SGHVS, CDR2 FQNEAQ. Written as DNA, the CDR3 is TGTGCCAGCAGCTTAGAAATTGTGCAGTTCTTC. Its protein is CASSLEIVQFF.

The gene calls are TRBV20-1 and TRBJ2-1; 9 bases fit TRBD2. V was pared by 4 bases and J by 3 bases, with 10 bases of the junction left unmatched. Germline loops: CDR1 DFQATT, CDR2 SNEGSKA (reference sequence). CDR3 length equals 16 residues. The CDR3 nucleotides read TGCAGTGCTATGGCCCTCTCTAGCGGGAACTACAATGAGCAGTTCTTC. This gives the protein CSAMALSSGNYNEQFF.

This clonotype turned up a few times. DNA of the CDR3: TGCAGTGCTAGAGCCCACGGGGTTGGGAACACTGAAGCTTTCTTT. Residues: CSARAHGVGNTEAFF. The chain links TRBV20-1 to TRBJ1-1; no clear D. The V gene's germline CDR1 is DFQATT and CDR2 SNEGSKA (reference sequence). Trimming stripped 1 base from V and 1 base from J, with 13 bases between. CDR3 length: 15 amino acids.

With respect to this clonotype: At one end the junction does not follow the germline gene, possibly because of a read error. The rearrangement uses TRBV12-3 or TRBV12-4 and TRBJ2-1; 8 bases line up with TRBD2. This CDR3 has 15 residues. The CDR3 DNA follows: TGTGCCAGCAGTCTAGCGGGCCACTCCTACAATGAGCAGTTCTTC. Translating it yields CASSLAGHSYNEQFF.